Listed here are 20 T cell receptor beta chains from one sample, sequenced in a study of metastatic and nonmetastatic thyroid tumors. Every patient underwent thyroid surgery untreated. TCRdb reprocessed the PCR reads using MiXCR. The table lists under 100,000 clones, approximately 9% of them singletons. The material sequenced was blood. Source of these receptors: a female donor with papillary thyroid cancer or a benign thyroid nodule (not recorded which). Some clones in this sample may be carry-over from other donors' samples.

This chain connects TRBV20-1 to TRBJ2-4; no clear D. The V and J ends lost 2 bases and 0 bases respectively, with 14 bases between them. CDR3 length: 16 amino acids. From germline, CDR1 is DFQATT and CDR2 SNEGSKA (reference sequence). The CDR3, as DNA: TGCAGTGCTAGATCCCGGCAGCGACTAGCCAAAAACATTCAGTACTTC. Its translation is CSARSRQRLAKNIQYF.

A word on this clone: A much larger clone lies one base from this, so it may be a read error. As DNA, the CDR3 is TGCAGCTCACCAGGTAGTGGCACTGAAGCTTTCTTT. Its translation is CSSPGSGTEAFF. The chain has TRBV29-1 and TRBJ1-1; unclear D gene. This CDR3 is 12 amino acids long. V was pared by 8 bases and J by 4 bases, with 14 bases between. CDR1 is SQVTM, CDR2 ANQGSEA, per germline. Full variable domain (missing parts from reference TRBV29-1 and TRBJ1-1): SAVISQKPSRDICQRGTSLTIQCQVDSQVTMMFWYRQQPGQSLTLIATANQGSEATYESGFVIDKFPISRPNLTFSTLTVSNMSPEDSSIYLCSSPGSGTEAFFGQGTRLTVV.

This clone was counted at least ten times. The CDR3 region is CASSNRVGYTF. DNA for the CDR3: TGTGCCAGCAGTAACAGGGTTGGCTACACCTTC. The chain is built from TRBV6-1 and TRBJ1-2, with D perhaps TRBD1 (6 bases). Germline V CDR1 and CDR2: MNHNS, SASEGT. V was shortened by 5 bases and J by 7 bases, with 8 bases between the two germline ends. The CDR3 sequence is 11 residues long.

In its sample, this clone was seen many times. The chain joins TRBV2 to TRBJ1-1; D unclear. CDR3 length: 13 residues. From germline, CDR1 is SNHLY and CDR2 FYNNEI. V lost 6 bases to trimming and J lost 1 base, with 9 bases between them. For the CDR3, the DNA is TGTGCCAGCAGCGATGACTGGAACACTGAAGCTTTCTTT. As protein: CASSDDWNTEAFF.

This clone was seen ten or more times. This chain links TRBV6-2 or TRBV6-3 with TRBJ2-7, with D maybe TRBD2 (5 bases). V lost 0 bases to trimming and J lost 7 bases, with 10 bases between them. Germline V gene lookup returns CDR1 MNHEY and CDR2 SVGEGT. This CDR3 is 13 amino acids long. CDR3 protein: CASSYSARGEQYF. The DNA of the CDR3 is TGTGCCAGCAGTTACTCCGCCCGAGGGGAGCAGTACTTC.

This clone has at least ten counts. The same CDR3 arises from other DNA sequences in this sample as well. DNA for the CDR3: TGCTCCGCCGGAGGGAAGGGGAATCAGCCCCAGCATTTT. Its translation is CSAGGKGNQPQHF. The gene calls are TRBV20-1 and TRBJ1-5, with D possibly TRBD1 on 5 matching bases. This CDR3 comprises 13 residues. Germline V CDR1 and CDR2: DFQATT, SNEGSKA (reference sequence).

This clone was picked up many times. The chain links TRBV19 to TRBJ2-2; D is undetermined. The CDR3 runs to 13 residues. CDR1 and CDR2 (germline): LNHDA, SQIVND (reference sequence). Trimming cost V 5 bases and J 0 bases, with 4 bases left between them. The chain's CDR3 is CASSDTNTGELFF. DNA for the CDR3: TGTGCCAGTAGTGACACGAACACCGGGGAGCTGTTTTTT.

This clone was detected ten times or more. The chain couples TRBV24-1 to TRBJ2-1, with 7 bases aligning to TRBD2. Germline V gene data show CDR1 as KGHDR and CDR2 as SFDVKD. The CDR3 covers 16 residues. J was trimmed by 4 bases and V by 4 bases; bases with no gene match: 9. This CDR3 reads CATSERRGTAYNEQFF. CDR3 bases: TGTGCCACCAGTGAGAGGCGGGGGACCGCTTACAATGAGCAGTTCTTC.

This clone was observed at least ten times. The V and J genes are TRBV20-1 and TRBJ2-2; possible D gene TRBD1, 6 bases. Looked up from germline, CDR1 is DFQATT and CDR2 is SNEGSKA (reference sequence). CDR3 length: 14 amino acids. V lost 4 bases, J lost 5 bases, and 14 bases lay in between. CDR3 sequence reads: CSAKALRGTGELFF. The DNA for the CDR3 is TGCAGTGCTAAAGCCCTCAGGGGAACCGGGGAGCTGTTTTTT.

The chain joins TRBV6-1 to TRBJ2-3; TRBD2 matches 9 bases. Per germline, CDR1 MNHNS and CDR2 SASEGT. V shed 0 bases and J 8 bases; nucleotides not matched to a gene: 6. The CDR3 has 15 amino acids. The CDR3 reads CASSEASGGQFTQYF. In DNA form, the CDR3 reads TGTGCCAGCAGTGAAGCTAGCGGGGGTCAGTTTACGCAGTATTTT.

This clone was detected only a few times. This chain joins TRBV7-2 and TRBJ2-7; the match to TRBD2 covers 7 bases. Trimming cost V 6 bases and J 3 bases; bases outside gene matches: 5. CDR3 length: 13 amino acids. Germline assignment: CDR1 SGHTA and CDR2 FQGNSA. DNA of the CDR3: TGTGCCAGCAGTTACCGGACTAGCTACGAGCAGTACTTC. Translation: CASSYRTSYEQYF.

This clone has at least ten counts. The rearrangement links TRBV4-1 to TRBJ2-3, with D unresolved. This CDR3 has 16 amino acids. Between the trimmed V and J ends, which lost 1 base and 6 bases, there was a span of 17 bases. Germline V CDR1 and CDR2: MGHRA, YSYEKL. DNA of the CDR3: TGCGCCAGCAGCCAAGGTCTCTATTGGCCGGAGGATACGCAGTATTTT. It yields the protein CASSQGLYWPEDTQYF.

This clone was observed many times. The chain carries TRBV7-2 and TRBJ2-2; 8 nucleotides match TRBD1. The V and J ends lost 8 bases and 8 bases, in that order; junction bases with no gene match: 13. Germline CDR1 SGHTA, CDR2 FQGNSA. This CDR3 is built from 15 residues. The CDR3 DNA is TGTGCCAGCGCCCTCCGACAGGGGAATACGGGGGAGCTGTTTTTT. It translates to CASALRQGNTGELFF.

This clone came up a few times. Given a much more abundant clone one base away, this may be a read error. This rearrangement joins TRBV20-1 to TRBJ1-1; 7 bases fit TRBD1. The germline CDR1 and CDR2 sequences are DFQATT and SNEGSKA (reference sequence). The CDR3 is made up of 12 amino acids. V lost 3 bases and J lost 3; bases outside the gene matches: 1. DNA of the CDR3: TGCAGTGCTAGCAGGGGGGACACTGAAGCTTTCTTT. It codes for CSASRGDTEAFF.

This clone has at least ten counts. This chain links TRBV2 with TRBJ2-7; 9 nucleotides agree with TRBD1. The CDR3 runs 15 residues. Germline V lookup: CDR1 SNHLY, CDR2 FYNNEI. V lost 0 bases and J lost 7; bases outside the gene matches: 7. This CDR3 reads CASSEAGQGQREQYF. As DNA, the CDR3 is TGTGCCAGCAGTGAAGCGGGACAGGGACAAAGGGAGCAGTACTTC.

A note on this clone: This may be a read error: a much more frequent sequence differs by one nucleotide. The CDR3, as DNA: TGTGCCAGCAGCTTGGGGGATAGCGTGAATTCACCCCTCCACTTT. This encodes CASSLGDSVNSPLHF. This chain links TRBV5-6 with TRBJ1-6; D ambiguous. Trimming stripped 0 bases from V and 7 bases from J, with 11 bases between. The V gene's germline CDR1 is SGHDT and CDR2 YYEEEE. CDR3 length: 15 amino acids.

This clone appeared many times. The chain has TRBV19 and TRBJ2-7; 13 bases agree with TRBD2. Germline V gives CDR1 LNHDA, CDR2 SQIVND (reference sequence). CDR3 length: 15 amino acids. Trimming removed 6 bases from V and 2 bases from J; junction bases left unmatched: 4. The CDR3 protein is CASSPTSGGAYEQYF. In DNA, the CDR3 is TGTGCCAGTAGCCCTACTAGCGGGGGGGCCTACGAGCAGTACTTC.

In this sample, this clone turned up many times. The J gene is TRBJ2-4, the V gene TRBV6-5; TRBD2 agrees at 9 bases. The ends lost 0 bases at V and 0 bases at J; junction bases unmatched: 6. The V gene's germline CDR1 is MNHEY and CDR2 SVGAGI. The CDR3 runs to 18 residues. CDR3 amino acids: CASSYSRGGAVAKNIQYF. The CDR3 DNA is TGTGCCAGCAGTTACTCGCGGGGGGGGGCCGTAGCCAAAAACATTCAGTACTTC.

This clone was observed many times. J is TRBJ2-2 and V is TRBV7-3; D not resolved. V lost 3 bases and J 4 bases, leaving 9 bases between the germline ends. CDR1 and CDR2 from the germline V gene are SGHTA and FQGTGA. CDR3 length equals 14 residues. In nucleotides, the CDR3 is TGTGCCAGCAGCTTTTGGGGTGGCACCGGGGAGCTGTTTTTT. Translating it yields CASSFWGGTGELFF.

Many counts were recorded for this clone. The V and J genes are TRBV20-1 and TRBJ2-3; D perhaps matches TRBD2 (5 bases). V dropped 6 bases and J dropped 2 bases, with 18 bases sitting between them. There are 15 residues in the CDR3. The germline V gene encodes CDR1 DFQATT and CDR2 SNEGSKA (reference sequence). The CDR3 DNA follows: TGCAGTGCGATAGGCATCCGGGAAATCACAGATACGCAGTATTTT. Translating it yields CSAIGIREITDTQYF.